This T cell receptor beta chain was identified during a study of shared clonotypes between healthy human individuals. CDR3 size: 16 residues. Trimming left V 0 bases short and J 2 bases short, with 14 bases between. Germline assignment: CDR1 SGDLS and CDR2 YYNGEE. Roughly 200 ng DNA, approximately 30,000 T cell genomes, went into each sorted-subset replicate PCR. Sequencing used immunoSEQ multiplex PCR; TCRdb keeps in-frame clones, though not all of them. The sample has some 2 million clones, roughly 96% seen once. The chain carries TRBV9 and TRBJ2-5, with D possibly TRBD2 on 6 matching bases. Sequencing was done on a sample of naive CD4+ T cells sorted from blood. Subset defined: CD45RA+ positively selected. This TCR came from a man aged 18 to 30 in good health. The CDR3 DNA follows: TGTGCCAGCAGCGTAGGAATCGGTAGCGGACAAGAGACCCAGTACTTC. This translates into CASSVGIGSGQETQYF. The full variable domain, its missing parts supplied by reference TRBV9 and TRBJ2-5, is DSGVTQTPKHLITATGQRVTLRCSPRSGDLSVYWYQQSLDQGLQFLIQYYNGEERAKGNILERFSAQQFPDLHSELNLSSLELGDSALYFCASSVGIGSGQETQYFGPGTRLLVL.